These 12 T cell receptor beta chains were all obtained from the same sample, sequenced in a study of shared clonotypes between healthy human individuals. The naive CD8 population came from CD45RO-negative cells selected for CCR7, without terminally differentiated effector memory CD45RA+ cells. Here immunoSEQ multiplex PCR was the method, and the copy in TCRdb shows in-frame clones only, minus some. The sample has about 2 million clones; about 95% are singletons. The source material was naive CD8+ T cells sorted from blood. These receptor sequences come from a man between 18 and 35 years old in good health.

The rearrangement uses TRBV13 and TRBJ2-7; the D gene is possibly TRBD1 (5 bases). CDR3 length: 15 amino acids. The V end was cut by 6 bases, the J end by 5 bases, with 20 bases between. CDR1 is PRHDT, CDR2 FYEKMQ, per germline (reference sequence). The CDR3 coding sequence is TGTGCCAGCAGTCTTACAGAAAGCAGGGAAAACGAGCAGTACTTC. This sequence encodes CASSLTESRENEQYF.

The V call is TRBV7-9, the J call TRBJ1-2; 7 nucleotides align to TRBD1. This CDR3 spans 16 amino acids. V was pared by 5 bases and J by 3 bases, with 12 bases of the junction left unmatched. Germline V CDR1 and CDR2: SEHNR, FQNEAQ (reference sequence). The CDR3 region is CASSPSGTAHHYGYTF. The CDR3 DNA is TGTGCCAGCAGCCCTTCCGGGACAGCACATCACTATGGCTACACCTTC.

This clone was seen only a few times. The chain joins TRBV7-6 to TRBJ2-7; 7 bases are shared with TRBD2. Germline loops: CDR1 SGHVS, CDR2 FNYEAQ. V lost 0 bases and J lost 5; bases outside the gene matches: 4. The CDR3 totals 14 residues. The CDR3 DNA follows: TGTGCCAGCAGCTTAGCGGGAGGGCCCGACGAGCAGTACTTC. Amino acids: CASSLAGGPDEQYF.

The chain couples TRBV5-6 to TRBJ2-5, with D possibly being TRBD2 (6 bases). The CDR3 totals 16 residues. CDR1 and CDR2 (germline): SGHDT, YYEEEE. With 0 bases removed from V and 5 bases from J, the gap between germline ends came to 17 bases. In DNA form, the CDR3 reads TGTGCCAGCAGCTTGGTATATATGGCAGCGGGCGAGACCCAGTACTTC. Translating gives CASSLVYMAAGETQYF.

The genes are TRBV6-6 and TRBJ2-7, with D uncertain. With 5 bases removed from V and 5 bases from J, the gap between germline ends came to 7 bases. The length of the CDR3 is 11 residues. Germline V gene lookup returns CDR1 MNHNY and CDR2 SVGAGI (reference sequence). The CDR3 DNA follows: TGTGCCAGCAGTCTAGAGGACGAGCAGTACTTC. It is translated as CASSLEDEQYF.

The chain combines TRBV7-9 with TRBJ2-1; a weak D match, TRBD2 (5 bases). V dropped 1 base and J dropped 0 bases, with 10 bases sitting between them. The CDR3 is made up of 16 amino acids. Germline CDR1 SEHNR, CDR2 FQNEAQ (reference sequence). CDR3 bases: TGTGCCAGCAGCTTAGGCTTGGGGAGCTCCTACAATGAGCAGTTCTTC. This gives the protein CASSLGLGSSYNEQFF.

The chain carries TRBV6-1 and TRBJ2-1; TRBD2 is a possible D gene (5 bases). Germline V gene sequence: CDR1 MNHNS, CDR2 SASEGT. The V end lost 3 bases, the J end lost 1 base, and 16 bases lay between the germline ends. There are 17 residues in the CDR3. CDR3 sequence (DNA): TGTGCCAGCAGTGACGAGGGATACCTCGATTCCTACAATGAGCAGTTCTTC. Translated, it gives CASSDEGYLDSYNEQFF.

This chain joins TRBV6-6 and TRBJ2-5; the D is unclear. Trimming took 1 base from V and 5 from J, leaving 8 bases between them. CDR3 length equals 13 residues. Germline V gene lookup returns CDR1 MNHNY and CDR2 SVGAGI (reference sequence). This chain's CDR3 is CASSYFRVETQYF. The DNA of the CDR3 is TGTGCCAGCAGTTACTTTAGGGTGGAGACCCAGTACTTC.

This clone occurred once. The rearrangement uses TRBV4-1 and TRBJ2-7; 11 bases agree with TRBD2. The J segment lost 0 bases and the V segment lost 4 bases, leaving 8 bases of the junction unmatched. This CDR3 comprises 17 residues. CDR1 and CDR2 from the germline V gene are MGHRA and YSYEKL. Here the CDR3 DNA reads TGCGCCAGCAGCCCACGAGGACTAGCGGGCTCCTCCTACGAGCAGTACTTC. Translating gives CASSPRGLAGSSYEQYF.

The V and J genes are TRBV2 and TRBJ2-7; D is ambiguous. V was pared by 6 bases and J by 6 bases, with 18 bases between. The CDR3 length is 14 residues. CDR1 is SNHLY, CDR2 FYNNEI, per germline. The CDR3 coding sequence is TGTGCCAGCAGCCCTTCACGGCCCCGGGCCGAGCAGTACTTC. Its translation is CASSPSRPRAEQYF. Together with reference TRBV2 and TRBJ2-7, the CDR3 gives the full variable domain: EPEVTQTPSHQVTQMGQEVILRCVPISNHLYFYWYRQILGQKVEFLVSFYNNEISEKSEIFDDQFSVERPDGSNFTLKIRSTKLEDSAMYFCASSPSRPRAEQYFGPGTRLTVT.

J is TRBJ2-1 and V is TRBV9; 8 bases are shared with TRBD2. The CDR3 is 14 residues long. Germline V CDR1 and CDR2: SGDLS, YYNGEE. Trimming cost V 1 base and J 9 bases; bases outside gene matches: 6. CDR3 sequence reads: CASSVSGSVGEQFF. In nucleotides, the CDR3 is TGTGCCAGCAGCGTAAGCGGGAGCGTTGGTGAGCAGTTCTTC.

The J gene is TRBJ1-2, the V gene TRBV6-5; no clear D gene. Trimming removed 0 bases at V and 4 bases at J, with 6 bases between. The CDR3 is 13 residues long. CDR1 and CDR2 (germline): MNHEY, SVGAGI. The CDR3 reads CASSYSWGYGYTF. In DNA, the CDR3 is TGTGCCAGCAGTTACTCGTGGGGCTATGGCTACACCTTC.